The 20 T cell receptor beta chains listed next were all sequenced from one sample in a study of CD8 T cells in ankylosing spondylitis. TCRdb redid the calling of the 5' RACE reads with MiXCR, one entry per CDR3 protein. The sample carries around 150,000 distinct CDR3 sequences, around two fifths recorded once. Source material: synovial fluid, either unsorted or a sorted T cell fraction (not recorded which). The receptors derive from a male donor with ankylosing spondylitis.

This clonotype was counted at least ten times. CDR3 loop: CSANRLAGSSTDTQYF. The CDR3 DNA sequence: TGCAGTGCTAATAGACTAGCGGGGTCGTCCACAGATACGCAGTATTTT. The chain joins TRBV20-1 to TRBJ2-3, with 11 bases matching TRBD2. CDR1 is DFQATT, CDR2 SNEGSKA, per germline (reference sequence). V lost 4 bases and J lost 2; bases outside the gene matches: 8. CDR3 size: 16 residues.

This clonotype has only a few counts. This chain joins TRBV12-3 or TRBV12-4 and TRBJ2-1, with 8 bases identical to TRBD2. CDR3 length: 12 residues. With V trimmed by 7 bases and J by 7 bases, 3 bases remained unmatched. Here the CDR3 reads CASNIAGNEQFF. The CDR3 DNA follows: TGTGCCAGCAACATAGCGGGAAATGAGCAGTTCTTC.

This clonotype was picked up many times. The rearrangement links TRBV7-9 to TRBJ2-1; D is undetermined. CDR1 is SEHNR and CDR2 is FQNEAQ in the germline V gene (reference sequence). The V end lost 3 bases, the J end lost 3 bases, and 3 bases lay between the germline ends. This CDR3 has 12 amino acids. The chain's CDR3 is CASSLYYNEQFF. The DNA for the CDR3 is TGTGCCAGCAGCTTGTACTACAATGAGCAGTTCTTC. Complete variable domain (other parts from reference TRBV7-9 and TRBJ2-1): DTGVSQNPRHKITKRGQNVTFRCDPISEHNRLYWYRQTLGQGPEFLTYFQNEAQLEKSRLLSDRFSAERPKGSFSTLEIQRTEQGDSAMYLCASSLYYNEQFFGPGTRLTVL.

This chain uses TRBV4-1 with TRBJ1-2, with a tentative D call TRBD1 (5 bases). The CDR3 is made up of 16 amino acids. The germline V and J ends were trimmed by 1 base and 2 bases, with 14 bases remaining between them. Germline CDR1 is MGHRA and CDR2 is YSYEKL. CDR3 region: CASSQVAGGANYGYTF. CDR3 coding DNA: TGCGCCAGCAGCCAAGTAGCGGGCGGGGCCAACTATGGCTACACCTTC.

V is TRBV7-9 and J is TRBJ2-7; 7 bases map to TRBD1. The germline V gene encodes CDR1 SEHNR and CDR2 FQNEAQ (reference sequence). The CDR3 covers 15 residues. V was pared by 5 bases and J by 0 bases, with 7 bases of the junction left unmatched. This CDR3 is CASSTRQGSSYEQYF. In DNA, the CDR3 is TGTGCCAGCAGCACCCGACAGGGAAGCTCCTACGAGCAGTACTTC. Filled out from reference TRBV7-9 and TRBJ2-7, the complete variable domain reads DTGVSQNPRHKITKRGQNVTFRCDPISEHNRLYWYRQTLGQGPEFLTYFQNEAQLEKSRLLSDRFSAERPKGSFSTLEIQRTEQGDSAMYLCASSTRQGSSYEQYFGPGTRLTVT.

The rearrangement uses TRBV18 and TRBJ1-5; D gene ambiguous. Germline V gene sequence: CDR1 KGHSH, CDR2 LQKENI. The CDR3 loop spans 14 amino acids. The V and J ends lost 1 base and 5 bases respectively, with 9 bases between them. CDR3 protein: CASSPRGGDQPQHF. CDR3 DNA sequence: TGTGCCAGCTCACCACGCGGAGGCGATCAGCCCCAGCATTTT.

This chain uses TRBV20-1 with TRBJ2-4, with 7 bases identical to TRBD2. The CDR3 has 13 amino acids. Trimming at V came to 5 bases and at J to 8 bases, leaving 9 bases not matched to a gene. The germline V gene has CDR1 DFQATT and CDR2 SNEGSKA (reference sequence). CDR3 sequence: CSAPVSAGDIQYF. CDR3 nucleotides: TGCAGTGCTCCCGTCAGCGCGGGGGACATTCAGTACTTC.

This chain joins TRBV5-1 and TRBJ1-1, with 7 nucleotides matching TRBD1. Germline-derived CDR1 and CDR2 are SGHRS and YFSETQ. This CDR3 has 16 residues. J gave up 0 bases and V 4 bases, and 9 bases lay outside the gene matches. The CDR3 coding sequence is TGCGCCAGCAGCCCCCCCACGACAGGGCTGAACACTGAAGCTTTCTTT. It specifies CASSPPTTGLNTEAFF.

In this sample, this clonotype turned up many times. The chain carries TRBV11-2 and TRBJ2-5; D is perhaps TRBD2 (5 bases). The germline gives CDR1 SGHAT, CDR2 FQNNGV. This CDR3 spans 14 amino acids. Trimming removed 5 bases at V and 6 bases at J, with 16 bases between. CDR3 nucleotides: TGTGCCAGCAGCCCTGCGGGTGTACTAAAGACCCAGTACTTC. Its protein product is CASSPAGVLKTQYF.

This chain joins TRBV3-1 and TRBJ1-2, with unresolved D. CDR1 and CDR2 from the germline V gene are LGHDT and YNNKEL (reference sequence). The CDR3 has 12 residues. Deletions cut 5 bases from V and 4 bases from J, with 8 bases between. The CDR3 nucleotides read TGTGCCAGCAGCGAAGGGTCCTATGGCTACACCTTC. It translates to CASSEGSYGYTF.

The rearrangement uses TRBV5-1 and TRBJ2-1; 8 bases match TRBD2. Germline V lookup: CDR1 SGHRS, CDR2 YFSETQ. The CDR3 contains 17 residues. Trimming took 4 bases from V and 1 from J; bases not matched to a gene: 10. The CDR3 nucleotides read TGCGCCAGCAGCAGCCCAGGAGCGGGGGTGTCCTACAATGAGCAGTTCTTC. As protein: CASSSPGAGVSYNEQFF.

This clonotype was detected a few times. The rearrangement joins TRBV12-3 or TRBV12-4 to TRBJ1-4, with D unclear. The CDR3 spans 14 residues. The germline V and J ends were trimmed by 3 bases and 5 bases, with 10 bases remaining between them. CDR3 region: CASSLNGVNEKLFF. CDR3 DNA: TGTGCCAGCAGTTTGAACGGAGTGAATGAAAAACTGTTTTTT.

This clonotype was counted only a few times. The J gene is TRBJ1-5, the V gene TRBV27; 7 bases map to TRBD1. The V segment lost 4 bases and the J segment 4 bases; nucleotides outside the gene matches: 13. The CDR3 has 17 amino acids. Germline lookup yields CDR1 MNHEY and CDR2 SMNVEV (reference sequence). In DNA, the CDR3 is TGTGCCAGCAGTTCTCTCACAACCGGGACAGAGAATCAGCCCCAGCATTTT. Translating gives CASSSLTTGTENQPQHF.

This rearrangement joins TRBV2 to TRBJ2-5; D is unclear. The germline gives CDR1 SNHLY, CDR2 FYNNEI. This CDR3 is built from 14 residues. Trimming took off 7 bases at V and 5 bases at J, with 17 bases between the two ends. The CDR3 coding sequence is TGTGCCAGCATACCAGAACCTAGGATGGAGACCCAGTACTTC. Translation gives CASIPEPRMETQYF.

J is TRBJ2-1 and V is TRBV20-1, with D maybe TRBD2 (6 bases). CDR1 is DFQATT and CDR2 is SNEGSKA in the germline V gene (reference sequence). The CDR3 covers 16 residues. V lost 2 bases to trimming and J lost 0 bases, with 14 bases between them. The CDR3 nucleotides read TGCAGTGCTAGACCCACCACGGGACTCTCCTACAATGAGCAGTTCTTC. Encoded protein: CSARPTTGLSYNEQFF.

This chain uses TRBV7-9 with TRBJ2-7; 14 nucleotides match TRBD2. Trimming removed 1 base from V and 4 bases from J; junction bases left unmatched: 3. The CDR3 extends over 16 amino acids. CDR1 is SEHNR, CDR2 FQNEAQ, per germline (reference sequence). The CDR3 DNA reads as TGTGCCAGCAGCTTAGTGGGACTAGCGGGAGCTTACGAGCAGTACTTC. The encoded protein is CASSLVGLAGAYEQYF.

CDR3 sequence reads: CASSRSGTLYNEQFF. In DNA form, the CDR3 reads TGTGCCAGCAGCCGTTCCGGGACTCTTTACAATGAGCAGTTCTTC. This chain joins TRBV12-3 or TRBV12-4 and TRBJ2-1; D is perhaps TRBD2 (6 bases). This CDR3 comprises 15 residues. Trimming removed 6 bases from V and 4 bases from J, with 16 bases in between.

This chain connects TRBV6-1 to TRBJ2-7, with TRBD2 as a possible D gene (5 bases). This CDR3 is built from 15 residues. Germline values: CDR1 MNHNS, CDR2 SASEGT. Between the trimmed V and J ends, which lost 1 base and 0 bases, there was a span of 10 bases. CDR3 bases: TGTGCCAGCAGTGAAGGGGATGGGAGCTCCTACGAGCAGTACTTC. Its protein is CASSEGDGSSYEQYF.

This clonotype was observed a single time. This chain uses TRBV4-1 with TRBJ2-5, with D uncertain. V shed 7 bases and J shed 5 bases, with 14 bases lying between them. Germline V gene lookup returns CDR1 MGHRA and CDR2 YSYEKL. CDR3 size: 13 residues. The CDR3 protein is CASTRNIGETQYF. In DNA, the CDR3 is TGCGCCAGCACCCGAAACATCGGGGAGACCCAGTACTTC.

The rearrangement uses TRBV6-5 and TRBJ2-1, with 7 bases aligning to TRBD1. The germline V gene has CDR1 MNHEY and CDR2 SVGAGI. This CDR3 has 15 amino acids. V trimming: 4 bases; J trimming: 2 bases; junction bases outside the gene matches: 5. The CDR3 is CASSSRDSTYNEQFF. The CDR3 DNA reads TGTGCCAGCAGTTCTAGGGACAGCACCTACAATGAGCAGTTCTTC.